A selection of T cell receptor beta chains follows, all from one sample in a study of blood T cell repertoires in COVID-19. The repertoire was sequenced with immunoSEQ multiplex PCR; TCRdb's copy has only in-frame clones and lacks some. The repertoire holds about 320,000 clones, with roughly 85% as singletons. The sequencing sample was made of peripheral blood. The receptors originated from a human donor in a cohort sampled during active COVID-19. CDR3s include the opening cysteine and the closing phenylalanine or tryptophan. D genes are given only for firm matches. The size of a clone is reported for some rows only, either as once, few or many, or as a class for expanded clones.

D	size	V	J	DNA	CDR3
-	-	TRBV2	TRBJ2-3	TGTGCCAGCAGTGATCCCTCTGGCCTCGGCACAGATACGCAGTATTTT	CASSDPSGLGTDTQYF
TRBD2	-	TRBV6-5	TRBJ2-5	TGTGCCATTGGCCGGGGGGGCAATCGCGAGACCCAGTACTTC	CAIGRGGNRETQYF
-	-	TRBV12-3/TRBV12-4	TRBJ1-4	TGTGCCAGCAAGTGGGGGGACGAAAAACTGTTTTTT	CASKWGDEKLFF
-	-	TRBV3-1/TRBV3-2	TRBJ1-4	TGTGCCAGCAGTCGGACTTTTGCAACTAATGAAAAACTGTTTTTT	CASSRTFATNEKLFF
-	-	TRBV19	TRBJ2-5	TGTGCCAGTAGTACCGGTCAGGACCAAGAGACCCAGTACTTC	CASSTGQDQETQYF
-	-	TRBV2	TRBJ2-7	TGTGCCAGCAGTGAGGTGGGGCGCCACGAGCAGTACTTC	CASSEVGRHEQYF
-	-	TRBV3-1/TRBV3-2	TRBJ2-7	TGTGCCAGCAGCCCCTTCCTGCGGGGTGCTGAGCAGTACTTC	CASSPFLRGAEQYF
TRBD1	-	TRBV6-5	TRBJ2-1	TGTGCCAGCAGATCTCAGGGGGATGACAATGAGCAGTTCTTC	CASRSQGDDNEQFF
TRBD1	-	TRBV28	TRBJ1-4	TGTGCCAGCAGTTTAAAGAGGGGGCCCCAGAGGGGGGAGCCTAATGAAAAACTGTTTTTT	CASSLKRGPQRGEPNEKLFF
-	once	TRBV5-1	TRBJ2-7	TGCGCCAGCAGCTTTAGTGACAGGTTCGACGAGCAGTACTTC	CASSFSDRFDEQYF
TRBD1	once	TRBV9	TRBJ1-1	TGTGCCAGCAGCGCACAGACAGGGGGCACTGAAGCTTTCTTT	CASSAQTGGTEAFF